This T cell receptor (beta chain) was documented in a study of shared clonotypes between healthy human individuals. Execution of the assay was at deep level. Libraries were prepared by immunoSEQ multiplex PCR; TCRdb keeps only in-frame clonotypes and omits some of them. The sample yields 1.4 million to 1.5 million clones, 95% to 97% seen once. Memory CD4+ cells were the fraction left after CD45RA+ naive selection. Trimming took 4 bases from V and 0 from J, leaving 13 bases between them. The CDR3 sequence is 15 residues long. CDR1 is MNHEY and CDR2 is SVGAGI in the germline V gene. This clonotype was sampled from a man aged 25-45 years in good health. What was sequenced was naive CD4+ T cells sorted from blood. Subset reported: CD45RA+ positively selected. The chain links TRBV6-5 to TRBJ2-7, with a tentative D call TRBD1 (6 bases). The CDR3 region is CASSSRQVSSYEQYF. DNA of the CDR3: TGTGCCAGCAGTTCCAGACAGGTTAGCTCCTACGAGCAGTACTTC.